These 6 T cell receptor beta chains were all obtained from the same sample, sequenced in a study of cytomegalovirus exposure and HLA in healthy donors. 60 Vbeta and 13 Jbeta primers were used in PCR. Measured with immunoSEQ multiplex PCR; TCRdb has only the in-frame clones, and not every one. The sample has 150,000 to 200,000 clones, approximately 77% seen once; the top ten hold 2.2%. The sequencing input was PBMCs. These receptors all stem from a man in his forties or fifties in good health and CMV-seropositive.

The chain is built from TRBV6-1 and TRBJ2-1; 8 bases fit TRBD2. Germline CDR1 reads MNHNS; CDR2 reads SASEGT. The CDR3 spans 15 residues. Losses at the gene ends were 7 bases for V and 3 bases for J; bases not matched to a gene: 8. CDR3: CASTLGAGGYNEQFF. In nucleotides, the CDR3 is TGTGCCAGCACCCTAGGGGCGGGGGGCTACAATGAGCAGTTCTTC.

V and J are TRBV15 and TRBJ2-3, with 13 bases lining up with TRBD2. Looked up from germline, CDR1 is LNHNV and CDR2 is YYDKDF (reference sequence). J was trimmed by 1 base and V by 5 bases; bases with no gene match: 3. The CDR3 covers 16 residues. The CDR3 DNA follows: TGTGCCACCAGCCTTGGGACTAGCGGGGGCACAGATACGCAGTATTTT. Amino acid sequence: CATSLGTSGGTDTQYF.

The J gene is TRBJ2-2, the V gene TRBV5-1; 8 positions agree with TRBD1. The germline V gene encodes CDR1 SGHRS and CDR2 YFSETQ. J lost 7 bases, V lost 0 bases, and 8 bases had no gene match. The CDR3 is 16 amino acids. This chain's CDR3 is CASSLAQGAFGGELFF. As DNA, the CDR3 is TGCGCCAGCAGCTTGGCCCAGGGGGCTTTTGGCGGGGAGCTGTTTTTT. Full variable domain (outside the CDR3, taken from reference TRBV5-1 and TRBJ2-2): KAGVTQTPRYLIKTRGQQVTLSCSPISGHRSVSWYQQTPGQGLQFLFEYFSETQRNKGNFPGRFSGRQFSNSRSEMNVSTLELGDSALYLCASSLAQGAFGGELFFGEGSRLTVL.

CDR3 amino acids: CASSFGTGGDRGYEQYF. For the CDR3, the DNA is TGTGCCAGCAGCTTCGGGACAGGGGGCGATAGGGGTTACGAGCAGTACTTC. This chain connects TRBV7-2 to TRBJ2-7, with 12 bases fitting TRBD1. The length of the CDR3 is 17 residues. The V gene's germline CDR1 is SGHTA and CDR2 FQGNSA. Trimming cost V 3 bases and J 4 bases; bases outside gene matches: 10.

V gene TRBV30 combines with J gene TRBJ2-5, with TRBD2 matching 8 bases. V trimming: 3 bases; J trimming: 5 bases; junction bases outside the gene matches: 8. This CDR3 comprises 14 residues. Germline V gene lookup returns CDR1 GTSNPN and CDR2 SVGIG (reference sequence). The CDR3, as DNA: TGTGCCTGGAGGGCGGGGGGCCTTAGGGAGACCCAGTACTTC. This translates into CAWRAGGLRETQYF.

The V call is TRBV27, the J call TRBJ2-5, with no clear D. V was pared by 3 bases and J by 2 bases, with 7 bases between. This CDR3 region has 13 residues. Per germline, CDR1 MNHEY and CDR2 SMNVEV (reference sequence). CDR3 coding DNA: TGTGCCAGCAGTTTGCTAGAGCAAGAGACCCAGTACTTC. Amino acids: CASSLLEQETQYF.